This is a list of T cell receptor beta chains from one sample in a study of blood T cell repertoires in COVID-19. The data were produced by immunoSEQ multiplex PCR, yet TCRdb's version contains in-frame clones alone and is incomplete. Of 210,000 or so clones in the sample, approximately 85% were seen once. Sample: peripheral blood. Source of these receptors: a man between 45 and 60 years old with COVID-19, enrolled during active disease. CDR3s include the opening cysteine and the closing phenylalanine or tryptophan. Fields, in order: clone size, J gene, D gene, CDR3 length, V gene, CDR3 DNA, CDR3 protein. The D gene is left open where the match is weak. Expanded clones are given a class, and other clones once, few, many or no size at all.

clone size: .; J gene: TRBJ2-7; D gene: TRBD1; CDR3 length: 14; V gene: TRBV6-5; CDR3 DNA: TGTGCCAGCACTCGACAGGGGGCGCACGGCGAGCAGTACTTC; CDR3 protein: CASTRQGAHGEQYF
clone size: .; J gene: TRBJ2-3; D gene: .; CDR3 length: 16; V gene: TRBV13; CDR3 DNA: TGTGCCAGCAGCTTAGGTCGGGGGGCGGGCACAGATACGCAGTATTTT; CDR3 protein: CASSLGRGAGTDTQYF
clone size: few; J gene: TRBJ2-7; D gene: TRBD1; CDR3 length: 14; V gene: TRBV9; CDR3 DNA: TGTGCCAGCAGCGTCGGGACAGGACCCTACGAGCAGTACTTC; CDR3 protein: CASSVGTGPYEQYF
clone size: .; J gene: TRBJ2-1; D gene: TRBD2; CDR3 length: 13; V gene: TRBV29-1; CDR3 DNA: TGCAGCGTTCAATTACTAGCGGGGAATGAGCAGTTCTTC; CDR3 protein: CSVQLLAGNEQFF
clone size: .; J gene: TRBJ1-1; D gene: .; CDR3 length: 14; V gene: TRBV2; CDR3 DNA: TGTGCCAGCAGTGAGGTAAGGGGCTACACTGAAGCTTTCTTT; CDR3 protein: CASSEVRGYTEAFF
clone size: .; J gene: TRBJ2-7; D gene: TRBD1; CDR3 length: 15; V gene: TRBV7-8; CDR3 DNA: TGTGCCAGCAGCTTCGGGACAGGGACCTCCTACGAGCAGTACTTC; CDR3 protein: CASSFGTGTSYEQYF
clone size: .; J gene: TRBJ2-5; D gene: .; CDR3 length: 14; V gene: TRBV11-1; CDR3 DNA: TGTGCCAGCAGCCCCCGGGACTTTAAAGAGACCCAGTACTTC; CDR3 protein: CASSPRDFKETQYF
clone size: .; J gene: TRBJ1-1; D gene: .; CDR3 length: 12; V gene: TRBV27; CDR3 DNA: TGTGCCAGCAGTTCCCTGGGGCTAGAAGCTTTCTTT; CDR3 protein: CASSSLGLEAFF
clone size: .; J gene: TRBJ2-5; D gene: .; CDR3 length: 15; V gene: TRBV7-3; CDR3 DNA: TGTGCCAGCAGCCCTAGTGGGTTCGGGCAAGAGACCCAGTACTTC; CDR3 protein: CASSPSGFGQETQYF
clone size: .; J gene: TRBJ1-5; D gene: .; CDR3 length: 14; V gene: TRBV28; CDR3 DNA: TGTGCCAGCCTCGCGGAATATAGCAATCAGCCCCAGCATTTT; CDR3 protein: CASLAEYSNQPQHF
clone size: few; J gene: TRBJ2-2; D gene: .; CDR3 length: 14; V gene: TRBV5-1; CDR3 DNA: TGCGCCAGCAGCTTGGAGCCGTCCACCGGGGAGCTGTTTTTT; CDR3 protein: CASSLEPSTGELFF
clone size: .; J gene: TRBJ2-2; D gene: TRBD1; CDR3 length: 16; V gene: TRBV7-6; CDR3 DNA: TGTGCCAGTAGGGACAGTTCTCTTAGGTTTCCCGGGGAGCTGTTTTTT; CDR3 protein: CASRDSSLRFPGELFF
clone size: medium-sized; J gene: TRBJ1-3; D gene: TRBD1; CDR3 length: 17; V gene: TRBV4-1; CDR3 DNA: TGCGCCAGCAGCCAATATTCGACAGGGTCCACTGGAAACACCATATATTTT; CDR3 protein: CASSQYSTGSTGNTIYF
clone size: once; J gene: TRBJ1-2; D gene: TRBD1; CDR3 length: 13; V gene: TRBV6-5; CDR3 DNA: TGTGCCAGCAGTTACACGACAGGGGATGGCTACACCTTC; CDR3 protein: CASSYTTGDGYTF
clone size: .; J gene: TRBJ2-7; D gene: TRBD2; CDR3 length: 11; V gene: TRBV30; CDR3 DNA: TGTGCCTCGCGGGGGGGCGTCGAGCAGTACTTC; CDR3 protein: CASRGGVEQYF
clone size: .; J gene: TRBJ2-5; D gene: .; CDR3 length: 14; V gene: TRBV7-8; CDR3 DNA: TGTGCCAGCAGGGACCCAAGTAGGGGAGAGACCCAGTACTTC; CDR3 protein: CASRDPSRGETQYF
clone size: .; J gene: TRBJ1-6; D gene: .; CDR3 length: 15; V gene: TRBV7-9; CDR3 DNA: TGTGCCAGCAGCTCATCACACTCCTATAATTCACCCCTCCACTTT; CDR3 protein: CASSSSHSYNSPLHF
clone size: .; J gene: TRBJ1-5; D gene: TRBD1; CDR3 length: 18; V gene: TRBV4-3; CDR3 DNA: TGCGCCAGCAGCCAAGATCTATGGCAGGGGGATAGCAATCAGCCCCAGCATTTT; CDR3 protein: CASSQDLWQGDSNQPQHF
clone size: .; J gene: TRBJ2-2; D gene: .; CDR3 length: 15; V gene: TRBV21-1; CDR3 DNA: TGTGCCAGCAGCACCCGGGACAGGGTCCCCGGGGAGCTGTTTTTT; CDR3 protein: CASSTRDRVPGELFF
clone size: .; J gene: TRBJ1-2; D gene: .; CDR3 length: 13; V gene: TRBV30; CDR3 DNA: TGTGCCTGGAGTGTAAGGGGATCTGGTGGCTACACCTTC; CDR3 protein: CAWSVRGSGGYTF
clone size: .; J gene: TRBJ1-3; D gene: .; CDR3 length: 13; V gene: TRBV10-2; CDR3 DNA: TGCGCCGCTGGAGACCCCTCTGGAAACACCATATATTTT; CDR3 protein: CAAGDPSGNTIYF
clone size: .; J gene: TRBJ2-7; D gene: TRBD1; CDR3 length: 15; V gene: TRBV2; CDR3 DNA: TGTGCCAGCAGTGAACAGGGGACAGGGGGCAACGAGCAGTACTTC; CDR3 protein: CASSEQGTGGNEQYF
clone size: .; J gene: TRBJ1-5; D gene: .; CDR3 length: 14; V gene: TRBV25-1; CDR3 DNA: TGTGCCAGCAGTGAGACAGGTAGCAATCAGCCCCAGCATTTT; CDR3 protein: CASSETGSNQPQHF
clone size: once; J gene: TRBJ2-7; D gene: TRBD2; CDR3 length: 16; V gene: TRBV4-1; CDR3 DNA: TGCGCCAGCAGCCAACTTGTAGCGGGGGCGCTCCTTGAGCAGTACTTC; CDR3 protein: CASSQLVAGALLEQYF
clone size: few; J gene: TRBJ2-1; D gene: TRBD1; CDR3 length: 17; V gene: TRBV27; CDR3 DNA: TGTGCCAGCAGTTTCCTCACAGGGGGCGCAGACGTCCGGGAGCAGTTCTTC; CDR3 protein: CASSFLTGGADVREQFF
clone size: .; J gene: TRBJ2-1; D gene: .; CDR3 length: 15; V gene: TRBV7-2; CDR3 DNA: TGTGCCAGCAGCTTAGCGGGGGGATTGTACAATGAGCAGTTCTTC; CDR3 protein: CASSLAGGLYNEQFF
clone size: .; J gene: TRBJ1-4; D gene: .; CDR3 length: 14; V gene: TRBV11-2; CDR3 DNA: TGTGCCAGCAGCATACAGGTCCCGGTGGAAAAACTGTTTTTT; CDR3 protein: CASSIQVPVEKLFF
clone size: .; J gene: TRBJ2-7; D gene: .; CDR3 length: 12; V gene: TRBV7-9; CDR3 DNA: TGTGCCAGCAGTTGGACTTCGCACGAGCAGTACTTC; CDR3 protein: CASSWTSHEQYF
clone size: .; J gene: TRBJ2-1; D gene: TRBD1; CDR3 length: 15; V gene: TRBV18; CDR3 DNA: TGTGCCAGCTCTTCACAGGGGCGCTCCTACAATGAGCAGTTCTTC; CDR3 protein: CASSSQGRSYNEQFF
clone size: .; J gene: TRBJ2-7; D gene: .; CDR3 length: 16; V gene: TRBV6-1; CDR3 DNA: TGTGCCAGCAGTGAAGCGCTTGCGGGGCCTTACTACGAGCAGTACTTC; CDR3 protein: CASSEALAGPYYEQYF
clone size: .; J gene: TRBJ1-5; D gene: .; CDR3 length: 14; V gene: TRBV6-2/TRBV6-3; CDR3 DNA: TGTGCCAGCAGTTACCGACAGAATTTGGGGCCCCAGCATTTT; CDR3 protein: CASSYRQNLGPQHF
clone size: .; J gene: TRBJ1-1; D gene: .; CDR3 length: 14; V gene: TRBV11-2; CDR3 DNA: TGTGCCAGCAGCTTGAGCAGGGGATCTACTGAAGCTTTCTTT; CDR3 protein: CASSLSRGSTEAFF
clone size: .; J gene: TRBJ1-2; D gene: .; CDR3 length: 11; V gene: TRBV2; CDR3 DNA: TGTGCCAGCTTGACAGCCTATGGCTACACCTTC; CDR3 protein: CASLTAYGYTF
clone size: .; J gene: TRBJ1-4; D gene: .; CDR3 length: 13; V gene: TRBV3-1/TRBV3-2; CDR3 DNA: TGTGCCAGCAGCCAAGGTACTTTAGAAAAACTGTTTTTT; CDR3 protein: CASSQGTLEKLFF
clone size: .; J gene: TRBJ2-5; D gene: TRBD2; CDR3 length: 16; V gene: TRBV3-1/TRBV3-2; CDR3 DNA: TGTGCCAGCAGCCGGGAGCGGGGCCTGGGAGGAGAGACCCAGTACTTC; CDR3 protein: CASSRERGLGGETQYF